A selection of T cell receptor beta chains follows, all from one sample in a study of T cells in Graves' hyperthyroidism and ophthalmopathy. Using its own MiXCR run on the multiplex PCR reads, TCRdb lists one record per CDR3 protein. The repertoire has around 240,000 distinct CDR3 sequences, 13% to 15% of them found once; the top ten carry 13%. Sequencing was done on a sample of blood. The origin of the receptors is a woman between 40 and 50 years old with Graves' hyperthyroidism that later progressed to Graves' ophthalmopathy. The CDR3 runs from the conserved cysteine through the conserved F or W. A D gene is named only where the DNA matches it firmly. For some rows the clone size is stated as once, few or many, or as a class when expanded; others skip it.

TRBJ2-2 NA TRBV18 many TGTGCCAGCTCACGCACAGGGAATACGAACACCGGGGAGCTGTTTTTT CASSRTGNTNTGELFF
TRBJ2-1 NA TRBV5-1 many TGCGCCAGCAGCTTGGGACAGAAGGTAAATGAGCAGTTCTTC CASSLGQKVNEQFF
TRBJ2-2 TRBD2 TRBV2 many TGTGCCAGCAGTCAAATGACTAGCGGGAGCGGCGGGGAGCTGTTTTTT CASSQMTSGSGGELFF
TRBJ1-1 NA TRBV4-2 many TGTGCCAGCAGCCAAGATACGGGAGGGCGAGCTTTCTTT CASSQDTGGRAFF
TRBJ1-1 TRBD1 TRBV6-1 many TGTGCCAGCAGTGAAGCAGGGAGGGGGCTTATCACTGAAGCTTTCTTT CASSEAGRGLITEAFF
TRBJ2-7 NA TRBV28 many TGTGCCAGCAGGACCCTCTACGAGCAGTACTTC CASRTLYEQYF
TRBJ2-7 TRBD2 TRBV28 many TGTGCCAGCAGTGAAGGACTAGCGGGCAAAGGCGAGCAGTACTTC CASSEGLAGKGEQYF
TRBJ1-5 NA TRBV12-3/TRBV12-4 many TGTGCCAGCAGAGAACAGGGAAAGCCCCAGCATTTT CASREQGKPQHF
TRBJ2-3 TRBD2 TRBV9 NA TGTGCCAGCAGCCTCGGGACTACCGAGGTAGATACGCAGTATTTT CASSLGTTEVDTQYF
TRBJ2-1 NA TRBV5-1 NA TGCGCCAGCAGCTTGGTGTCGGGGTCCAATGAGCAGTTCTTC CASSLVSGSNEQFF
TRBJ2-1 NA TRBV7-2 many TGTGCCTTAAACGGCATCTCCTACAATGAGCAGTTCTTC CALNGISYNEQFF
TRBJ1-4 TRBD1 TRBV7-9 many TGTGCCAGCAGCCCACCGGGACAGCACAGCCTCGATGAAAAACTGTTTTTT CASSPPGQHSLDEKLFF
TRBJ1-1 NA TRBV20-1 many TGCAGTGCTGGAGGGGGAGGTACTGAAGCTTTCTTT CSAGGGGTEAFF
TRBJ2-5 NA TRBV28 many TGTGCCAGCAGTCCCCACGTGACCCGAGAAGAGACCCAGTACTTC CASSPHVTREETQYF
TRBJ2-1 TRBD2 TRBV7-2 NA TGTGCCAGCAGCCCAGCGGGACTAGCGGGAGTTGAGCAGTTCTTC CASSPAGLAGVEQFF
TRBJ2-5 TRBD2 TRBV6-2/TRBV6-3 many TGTGCCAGCAGTTACGTCGGTAGCGGGATGGGAGAGACCCAGTACTTC CASSYVGSGMGETQYF
TRBJ1-4 TRBD1 TRBV2 NA TGTGCCAGCAGCGGGACAGGGAAAGGTGAAAAACTGTTTTTT CASSGTGKGEKLFF
TRBJ2-3 NA TRBV20-1 many TGCAGTGCTAGCGGGAGTTCGAGCGCAGATACGCAGTATTTT CSASGSSSADTQYF
TRBJ1-4 NA TRBV4-1 NA TGCGCCAGCAGCCATTACCGGGACGGAAATGAAAAACTGTTTTTT CASSHYRDGNEKLFF
TRBJ2-2 NA TRBV12-3/TRBV12-4 NA TGTGCCAGCACCTCTGCAGCTTCGACCGGGGAGCTGTTTTTT CASTSAASTGELFF
TRBJ1-1 NA TRBV13 few TGTGCCAGCAGCTACAATCACCAGGGGCTTGAAGCTTTCTTT CASSYNHQGLEAFF
TRBJ2-1 NA TRBV5-1 few TGCGCCAGCAGCGGGGTGGTGAGAGGTGAGCAGTTCTTC CASSGVVRGEQFF
TRBJ2-5 TRBD1 TRBV29-1 many TGCAGCGTTGTGGGACAGGGGAAATGGACCCAGTACTTC CSVVGQGKWTQYF
TRBJ1-5 TRBD1 TRBV28 many TGTGCCAGCATCTCCCTTCAGGGGGTAGACAATCAGCCCCAGCATTTT CASISLQGVDNQPQHF
TRBJ2-1 TRBD2 TRBV24-1 NA TGTGCCACCAGTGGCACCCCCGGGACTATATACTCCTACAATGAGCAGTTCTTC CATSGTPGTIYSYNEQFF
TRBJ2-5 TRBD2 TRBV11-1 many TGTGCCAGCAGCTCCGGAGCGGGACCACAAGAGACCCAGTACTTC CASSSGAGPQETQYF
TRBJ2-1 TRBD2 TRBV20-1 many TGCAGTGCTAGAGATGTCGAGGGCGGGAGCTCCTACAATGAGCAGTTCTTC CSARDVEGGSSYNEQFF
TRBJ1-5 NA TRBV6-1 many TGTGCCAGCAGCCCAATGGGGAGCAATCAGCCCCAGCATTTT CASSPMGSNQPQHF
TRBJ1-2 TRBD1 TRBV12-3/TRBV12-4 few TGTGCCAGCAGTTTCCCAGGGGGGGATGGCTACACCTTC CASSFPGGDGYTF
TRBJ2-5 TRBD1 TRBV7-9 NA TGTGCCAGCAGCTCCGACAGGGACCAGTACTTC CASSSDRDQYF